A selection of T cell receptor beta chains follows, all from one sample in a study of glioma-infiltrating T cells after dendritic cell vaccination. Sequencing used immunoSEQ multiplex PCR; TCRdb keeps in-frame clones, though not all of them. This sample has about 76,000 clones; 80% to 90% occur once, and the top ten carry 2% to 2.5%. The specimen was blood, collected after dendritic cell vaccination. All receptors come from a human donor with glioblastoma. CDR3s include the opening cysteine and the closing phenylalanine or tryptophan. A D gene is named only where the DNA matches it firmly. Rows give clone size only sometimes, using once, few, many, or a class for an expanded clone.

j_call d_call v_call clone_size cdr3_nt cdr3_aa
TRBJ2-1 - TRBV5-1 - TGCGCCAGCAGCTTGCGCGGACTCAATGAGCAGTTCTTC CASSLRGLNEQFF
TRBJ1-1 - TRBV28 - TGTGCCAGCAGTTTACCCGTAACAGTGAACACTGAAGCTTTCTTT CASSLPVTVNTEAFF
TRBJ2-7 - TRBV11-2 few TGTGCCAGCAGCTTAGTTTGGGACGGGAGACTAGATAGCTCCTACGAGCAGTACTTC CASSLVWDGRLDSSYEQYF
TRBJ2-1 TRBD2 TRBV10-3 - TGTGCCATCAGTGAGGATAGCGGGGGCTTCAATGAGCAGTTCTTC CAISEDSGGFNEQFF
TRBJ2-1 - TRBV11-2 - TGTGCCAGCAGCCCCAAACGGGCGGGGACCTTCACAAGGCATGAGCAGTTCTTC CASSPKRAGTFTRHEQFF
TRBJ1-1 TRBD1 TRBV18 - TGTGCCAGCTCCCAGTCCCGGGACAGGGCGGGTGAAGCTTTCTTT CASSQSRDRAGEAFF
TRBJ1-1 - TRBV19 - TGTGCCAGTAGCCTGGGAGTTCACGCTGAAGCTTTCTTT CASSLGVHAEAFF
TRBJ2-1 TRBD2 TRBV9 - TGTGCCAGCAGCGTAGACCTTTGGGGGGGGGTCTACAATGAGCAGTTCTTC CASSVDLWGGVYNEQFF
TRBJ2-1 TRBD2 TRBV19 - TGTGCCAGTAGTAGGACTAGCGGGGGGGCCCACAATGAGCAGTTCTTC CASSRTSGGAHNEQFF
TRBJ2-7 TRBD1 TRBV28 few TGTGCCAGCAGTTCCTCCGGGACAGGGATCGATTGGCAGTACTTC CASSSSGTGIDWQYF
TRBJ2-5 TRBD1 TRBV6-1 - TGTGCCAGCAGTGAAGGGCCGTACAGGGGGCCCTGGGAGACCCAGTACTTC CASSEGPYRGPWETQYF
TRBJ2-7 - TRBV14 - TGTGCCAGCAGCCAAGTTCGAGGGAACGAGCAGTACTTC CASSQVRGNEQYF
TRBJ2-1 TRBD2 TRBV9 once TGTGCCAGCAGCCCCCAGGGACTAGCGGGTTACAATGAGCAGTTCTTC CASSPQGLAGYNEQFF
TRBJ2-7 TRBD1 TRBV6-5 - TGTGCCAGCAGTTACTCCGGGACAGGGTTCTACGAGCAGTACTTC CASSYSGTGFYEQYF
TRBJ1-2 - TRBV11-3 - TGTGCCAGCAGCCCCTCGAGGACGGGAAACTATGGCTACACCTTC CASSPSRTGNYGYTF
TRBJ2-7 TRBD1 TRBV6-5 once TGTGCCAGCAGTTCTCAGGGGGCAACTTGGGAGCAGTACTTC CASSSQGATWEQYF
TRBJ2-1 - TRBV18 - TGTGCCAGCTCACCAGGGGGGAGGAGGAATGAGCAGTTCTTC CASSPGGRRNEQFF
TRBJ2-7 TRBD1 TRBV2 - TGTGCCAGCAGTACTCATGGACAGGGCTACGAGCAGTACTTC CASSTHGQGYEQYF
TRBJ1-1 TRBD1 TRBV28 - TGTGCCAGCAGTTGGACAGGGGGGAACACTGAAGCTTTCTTT CASSWTGGNTEAFF
TRBJ2-5 - TRBV4-1 once TGCGCCAGCAGGCGCGTATGGGGGAGCGGGCAAGAGGCCCAGTACTTC CASRRVWGSGQEAQYF
TRBJ2-2 - TRBV7-6 - TGTGCCAGCAGCTTAGGGGGCGCTAGTACCGGGGAGCTGTTTTTT CASSLGGASTGELFF
TRBJ1-1 - TRBV4-2 - TGTGCCAGCAGCCAAGAGGCGGCCAGAATGAACACTGAAGCTTTCTTT CASSQEAARMNTEAFF
TRBJ1-3 TRBD1 TRBV4-1 - TGCGCCAGCAGCCAAGAAAGGGGACAGGGTAGCTCTGGAAACACCATATATTTT CASSQERGQGSSGNTIYF
TRBJ1-4 - TRBV9 - TGTGCCAGCAGCGTAGAAGGGGCTCAGGATGAAAAACTGTTTTTT CASSVEGAQDEKLFF
TRBJ1-2 - TRBV11-3 - TGTGCCAGTACCGACAGACTTAATAACTATGGCTACACCTTC CASTDRLNNYGYTF
TRBJ2-5 - TRBV10-3 - TGTGCCATCAGTGAGAGCAGGCAGGGGGAGACCCAGTACTTC CAISESRQGETQYF
TRBJ1-2 - TRBV28 - TGTGCCAGCAGTTTTCTGACACAACTTAACTATGGCTACACCTTC CASSFLTQLNYGYTF
TRBJ1-5 - TRBV5-1 - TGCGCCAGCAGCTTGGGAGACAGAGATCAGCCCCAGCATTTT CASSLGDRDQPQHF
TRBJ1-1 TRBD1 TRBV15 - TGTGCCACCAGCAGAGAGGGGACCGGGACAGGTCATGAAGCTTTCTTT CATSREGTGTGHEAFF
TRBJ2-7 - TRBV6-1 - TGTGCCAGCACCCTCTGGGGTGGGGGCAGGGACGAGCAGTACTTC CASTLWGGGRDEQYF
TRBJ1-2 - TRBV5-4 - TGTGCCAGCAGCTTGGGGCTCCAGGCTAACTATGGCTACACCTTC CASSLGLQANYGYTF
TRBJ2-7 - TRBV4-3 - TGCGCCAGCAGCCAAGCCGGGGGATTTTACGAGCAGTACTTC CASSQAGGFYEQYF
TRBJ1-3 TRBD1 TRBV6-5 - TGTGCCAGCAGTTCCGTGGACAGGGCTGGAAACACCATATATTTT CASSSVDRAGNTIYF
TRBJ2-7 - TRBV2 few TGTGCCAGCAGTGAGTGGAGGGAACGGCGCGAGCAGTACTTC CASSEWRERREQYF
TRBJ2-2 TRBD2 TRBV4-1 - TGCGCCAGCAGCCAAGAGACTAGCGGGAGGGCGGGTGACGGGGAGCTGTTTTTT CASSQETSGRAGDGELFF
TRBJ2-7 - TRBV5-1 - TGCGCCAGCAGCTTATCGACTTTCGAGCAGTACTTC CASSLSTFEQYF
TRBJ2-5 TRBD2 TRBV18 - TGTGCCAGCTCATCGAGACGGGGGGGACAAGAGACCCAGTACTTC CASSSRRGGQETQYF
TRBJ2-2 TRBD2 TRBV30 - TGTGCCTGGACCGCCGGGACTAGCGGGAGTGCCGGGGAGCTGTTTTTT CAWTAGTSGSAGELFF
TRBJ2-1 - TRBV4-1 - TGCGCCAGCAGCCAAGCCGCGAGCTCCTACAATGAGCAGTTCTTC CASSQAASSYNEQFF
TRBJ1-1 - TRBV9 - TGTGCCAGCAGCTCCTCGGACAGAAGTGGTACTGAAGCTTTCTTT CASSSSDRSGTEAFF
TRBJ1-1 TRBD1 TRBV29-1 - TGCAGCGCCGGGACAGGGAACACTGAAGCTTTCTTT CSAGTGNTEAFF
TRBJ2-5 TRBD1 TRBV9 - TGTGCCAGCAGTACCCAGGGGGTCGGTGAGACCCAGTACTTC CASSTQGVGETQYF
TRBJ2-5 - TRBV5-1 - TGCGCCAGCAGCTTCTACATCTCCCCGGGGCAAGAGACCCAGTACTTC CASSFYISPGQETQYF
TRBJ2-1 - TRBV23-1 - TGCGCCAGCAGTCGCCCTTGTGGTAGCTCCTACAATGAGCAGTTCTTC CASSRPCGSSYNEQFF
TRBJ2-1 - TRBV6-1 - TGTGCCAGCAGTGAAGTTAACAATGAGCAGTTCTTC CASSEVNNEQFF
TRBJ1-5 TRBD1 TRBV19 once TGTGCCACACGGACAGGGGTTAGCAATCAGCCCCAGCATTTT CATRTGVSNQPQHF
TRBJ1-4 - TRBV6-6 few TGTGCCAGCAAATCGGGTGAAAAACTGTTTTTT CASKSGEKLFF
TRBJ1-4 - TRBV5-4 - TGTGCCAGCAGCTTGGATTCGGCAACTAATGAAAAACTGTTTTTT CASSLDSATNEKLFF
TRBJ1-2 - TRBV5-6 - TGTGCCAGCAGCTTGGTGGGCAGCTCAACTAACTATGGCTACACCTTC CASSLVGSSTNYGYTF
TRBJ2-3 TRBD2 TRBV4-3 - TGCGCCAGCAGCCAAGGGGCCGGGACTAGAGGAGATACGCAGTATTTT CASSQGAGTRGDTQYF
TRBJ2-1 TRBD2 TRBV7-2 once TGTGCCAGCAGCCATGACGGGGGGGGCTACAATGAGCAGTTCTTC CASSHDGGGYNEQFF
TRBJ1-2 TRBD1 TRBV7-9 - TGTGCCAGCAGCTCACGGACAGGGGCTAACTATGGCTACACCTTC CASSSRTGANYGYTF
TRBJ1-1 TRBD1 TRBV30 - TGTGCCTGGAGCAGGGGGCGGACTGAAGCTTTCTTT CAWSRGRTEAFF
TRBJ2-3 TRBD1 TRBV10-3 - TGTGCCATCAGCCACGGGACAGAGACAGATACGCAGTATTTT CAISHGTETDTQYF
TRBJ1-5 - TRBV2 - TGTGCCAGCAGTGTCGAATTGGGGGGAGGGGCAGATCAGCCCCAGCATTTT CASSVELGGGADQPQHF
TRBJ1-2 - TRBV5-8 - TGTGCCAGCAGCTTTTCGGGGGGTTATGGCTACACCTTC CASSFSGGYGYTF